The 30 T cell receptor beta chains below were found in one sample sequenced in a study of regulatory T cells in long-lasting Graves disease. The time point was: persistent/refractory GD, antithyroid drugs over 5 years with positive TRAb. Construction of the TCR library relied on RNA isolated from PBMCs. Sequencing libraries for TCR beta were prepared with iRepertoire HTBI primers and Arm-PCR of CDR3 regions. TCRdb recomputed calls from the multiplex PCR reads with MiXCR, one row per CDR3 protein. The sample lists almost 350,000 distinct CDR3 sequences; roughly a fifth were seen once. Sequences were derived from peripheral blood mononuclear cells (PBMCs), sampled when the disease was refractory, from a patient treated with antithyroid drugs. The receptors shown here come from a female donor with Graves disease.

The rearrangement links TRBV9 to TRBJ1-1; D possibly corresponds to TRBD1 (5 bases). This CDR3 has 14 amino acids. In germline, CDR1 is SGDLS, CDR2 YYNGEE. V lost 3 bases, J lost 4 bases, and 13 bases lay in between. The CDR3: CASSELPGGTEAFF. The DNA of the CDR3 is TGTGCCAGCAGCGAATTACCTGGGGGCACTGAAGCTTTCTTT.

CDR3 region: CASSGQRTSRGELFF. The DNA of the CDR3 is TGTGCCAGCAGCGGACAGCGGACCTCCAGGGGGGAGCTGTTTTTT. J is TRBJ2-2 and V is TRBV7-8, with D possibly TRBD1 on 6 matching bases. The CDR3 spans 15 residues. Germline assignment: CDR1 SGHVS and CDR2 FQNEAQ. V gave up 5 bases and J gave up 8 bases, with 18 bases separating them.

This clonotype has at least ten counts. The chain has TRBV3-1 and TRBJ1-2, with 8 bases fitting TRBD1. V trimming: 0 bases; J trimming: 6 bases; junction bases outside the gene matches: 6. This CDR3 contains 15 residues. Germline values: CDR1 LGHDT, CDR2 YNNKEL (reference sequence). Here the CDR3 reads CASSQDGTGIDGYTF. In DNA, the CDR3 is TGTGCCAGCAGCCAAGACGGGACAGGAATTGATGGCTACACCTTC.

The rearrangement links TRBV7-2 to TRBJ2-7; D is possibly TRBD1 (6 bases). The CDR3 has 17 residues. V was trimmed by 5 bases and J by 4 bases, leaving 24 bases between them. Germline V gene lookup returns CDR1 SGHTA and CDR2 FQGNSA. CDR3 loop: CASSPFLSGTSFYEQYF. Here the CDR3 DNA reads TGTGCCAGCAGCCCCTTCTTATCGGGGACAAGTTTTTACGAGCAGTACTTC.

This clonotype showed up many times. The chain employs TRBV19 and TRBJ1-1; D gene uncertain. Germline V gives CDR1 LNHDA, CDR2 SQIVND (reference sequence). Trimming shortened V by 3 bases and J by 4 bases, and 12 bases separated the two germline ends. CDR3 length equals 14 residues. Here the CDR3 reads CASSIWSSTTEAFF. The CDR3 DNA reads TGTGCCAGTAGTATTTGGAGTTCTACCACTGAAGCTTTCTTT.

The chain recombines TRBV4-3 with TRBJ1-2, with D perhaps TRBD1 (5 bases). This CDR3 has 13 amino acids. V lost 4 bases to trimming and J lost 4 bases, with 10 bases between them. Germline lookup yields CDR1 LGHNA and CDR2 YSLEER. The CDR3 coding sequence is TGCGCCAGCAGCCGGGACGGTGGCTATGGCTACACCTTC. Amino acid sequence: CASSRDGGYGYTF.

This chain joins TRBV5-1 and TRBJ2-5, with 7 nucleotides matching TRBD2. V lost 0 bases, J lost 7 bases, and 9 bases stayed unmatched. CDR3 length equals 15 residues. Germline lookup yields CDR1 SGHRS and CDR2 YFSETQ. The DNA for the CDR3 is TGCGCCAGCAGCTTGGCCTCGGACTCGGGGGGGACCCAGTACTTC. Translating gives CASSLASDSGGTQYF.

J is TRBJ2-6 and V is TRBV19; unclear D gene. Between the trimmed V and J ends, which lost 3 bases and 0 bases, there was a span of 6 bases. The CDR3 spans 15 residues. From germline, CDR1 is LNHDA and CDR2 SQIVND (reference sequence). The CDR3 loop reads CASSISVSGANVLTF. The CDR3, as DNA: TGTGCCAGTAGTATCTCAGTCTCTGGGGCCAACGTCCTGACTTTC.

This clonotype was observed many times. The chain uses TRBV12-3 or TRBV12-4 and TRBJ1-2; a possible D gene is TRBD1 (6 bases). The CDR3 has 11 amino acids. Trimming stripped 7 bases from V and 10 bases from J, with 13 bases between. The CDR3 reads CASTTGNLYTF. In DNA form, the CDR3 reads TGTGCCAGCACGACAGGAAACCTCTACACCTTC.

The chain has TRBV29-1 and TRBJ1-2, with D perhaps matching TRBD1 (6 bases). Germline V CDR1 and CDR2: SQVTM, ANQGSEA. Trimming cost V 4 bases and J 2 bases, with 14 bases left between them. This CDR3 contains 14 residues. The CDR3 region has the DNA TGCAGCGTTGTGACCAGGGGCTCCAACTATGGCTACACCTTC. Amino acid sequence: CSVVTRGSNYGYTF.

This clonotype was recorded many times. This chain connects TRBV2 to TRBJ2-6; D gene uncertain. V lost 10 bases to trimming and J lost 0 bases, with 4 bases between them. CDR1 is SNHLY and CDR2 is FYNNEI in the germline V gene. This CDR3 contains 12 residues. This CDR3 is CATNSGANVLTF. Here the CDR3 DNA reads TGTGCCACCAACTCTGGGGCCAACGTCCTGACTTTC.

Concerning this clonotype itself: The CDR3 end shows no conserved phenylalanine or tryptophan, and so a read error is likely. The chain is built from TRBV27 and TRBJ2-7, with 9 bases matching TRBD2. The V gene end was trimmed by 0 bases and the J gene end by 6 bases; junction bases not matched to a gene: 6. The CDR3 extends over 15 amino acids. The germline V gene encodes CDR1 MNHEY and CDR2 SMNVEV (reference sequence). This chain's CDR3 is CASSLSVSGGPEQYL. CDR3 DNA: TGTGCCAGCAGTTTATCGGTTAGCGGGGGCCCCGAGCAGTACCTC.

The chain recombines TRBV18 with TRBJ2-1; 8 bases line up with TRBD2. This CDR3 has 16 residues. Per germline, CDR1 KGHSH and CDR2 LQKENI. V lost 2 bases and J lost 8; bases outside the gene matches: 11. The CDR3 DNA reads TGTGCCAGCTCACCATTGGCACGGGGGGGCCATCATGAGCAGTTCTTC. Translation gives CASSPLARGGHHEQFF.

This clonotype was detected many times. Here the CDR3 reads CASSLGTVPYEQYF. The CDR3 nucleotides are TGTGCCAGCAGTTTAGGGACAGTCCCCTACGAGCAGTACTTC. This chain links TRBV28 with TRBJ2-7; 7 bases agree with TRBD1. The CDR3 extends over 14 amino acids. With V trimmed by 2 bases and J by 2 bases, 3 bases remained unmatched. In germline, CDR1 is MDHEN, CDR2 SYDVKM.

V usage is TRBV19 and J usage is TRBJ2-7; D is unresolved. Germline-derived CDR1 and CDR2 are LNHDA and SQIVND (reference sequence). This CDR3 contains 13 residues. Trimming shortened V by 5 bases and J by 0 bases, and 8 bases separated the two germline ends. The DNA of the CDR3 is TGTGCCAGTAGTCCACATATCTCCTACGAGCAGTACTTC. Its translation is CASSPHISYEQYF.

This clonotype has just a few counts. CDR3 sequence reads: CASSDRGGNTEAFF. The CDR3 bases are TGTGCCAGCAGTGATAGGGGCGGGAACACTGAAGCTTTCTTT. The chain is built from TRBV6-1 and TRBJ1-1, with D possibly being TRBD1 (5 bases). CDR1 and CDR2 (germline): MNHNS, SASEGT. V lost 3 bases to trimming and J lost 1 base, with 9 bases between them. This CDR3 has 14 amino acids.

This clonotype came up many times. This chain joins TRBV12-3 or TRBV12-4 and TRBJ1-5; 7 bases fit TRBD1. The CDR3 has 14 amino acids. Losses at the gene ends were 1 base for V and 5 bases for J; bases not matched to a gene: 2. In nucleotides, the CDR3 is TGTGCCAGCAGTTTAGTAACAGGGGATCAGCCCCAGCATTTT. It codes for CASSLVTGDQPQHF.

The chain uses TRBV5-1 and TRBJ2-2; D unresolved. V lost 2 bases and J 1 base, leaving 6 bases between the germline ends. This CDR3 is 14 amino acids long. Germline V lookup: CDR1 SGHRS, CDR2 YFSETQ. CDR3 bases: TGCGCCAGCAGCTTTCCGAAGAACACCGGGGAGCTGTTTTTT. Protein sequence: CASSFPKNTGELFF.

This clonotype was observed a few times. The V gene is TRBV6-1, the J gene TRBJ1-5; the match to TRBD1 covers 8 bases. CDR3 length: 14 residues. V dropped 6 bases and J dropped 5; count of bases not matched to a gene: 6. Germline assignment: CDR1 MNHNS and CDR2 SASEGT. The CDR3 spells CASSSDRVDQPQHF. The CDR3 nucleotides are TGTGCCAGCAGCTCGGACAGGGTAGATCAGCCCCAGCATTTT.

The chain has TRBV4-1 and TRBJ1-5; D is undetermined. The CDR3 covers 15 residues. Per the germline V gene, CDR1 is MGHRA and CDR2 is YSYEKL. V lost 4 bases to trimming and J lost 2 bases, with 12 bases between them. The CDR3 DNA reads as TGCGCCAGCAGCCTGACGGGGTCAGGCAATCAGCCCCAGCATTTT. Protein: CASSLTGSGNQPQHF.

This clonotype was detected many times. This rearrangement joins TRBV12-3 or TRBV12-4 to TRBJ1-5, with a weak D call TRBD1 (5 bases). The germline V and J ends were trimmed by 6 bases and 7 bases, with 22 bases remaining between them. The CDR3 covers 16 residues. The DNA of the CDR3 is TGTGCCAGCAGCCATTCTTCGGGGGAGGGGTGGCAGCCCCAGCATTTT. This encodes CASSHSSGEGWQPQHF.

This clonotype was found a few times. The chain has TRBV5-1 and TRBJ2-2; possible D gene TRBD2, 6 bases. This CDR3 has 16 amino acids. V was trimmed by 1 base and J by 3 bases, leaving 13 bases between them. Germline V gene data show CDR1 as SGHRS and CDR2 as YFSETQ. CDR3 in amino acids: CASSLIAGGDTGELFF. The CDR3 region has the DNA TGCGCCAGCAGCTTGATTGCAGGCGGGGACACCGGGGAGCTGTTTTTT.

There are many counts of this clonotype. This chain joins TRBV11-3 and TRBJ2-5; a weak D match, TRBD2 (6 bases). There are 14 residues in the CDR3. Trimming took 3 bases from V and 3 from J, leaving 11 bases between them. Germline assignment: CDR1 SGHNT and CDR2 YENEEA. Here the CDR3 DNA reads TGTGCCAGCAGCTTGGGGCCGGGGGAAGAGACCCAGTACTTC. It encodes CASSLGPGEETQYF.

This clonotype was seen at least ten times. J is TRBJ1-2 and V is TRBV11-2; no reliable D call. The CDR3 sequence is 14 residues long. From germline, CDR1 is SGHAT and CDR2 FQNNGV. V dropped 6 bases and J dropped 3 bases, with 14 bases sitting between them. The CDR3 DNA sequence: TGTGCCAGCAGACGCTCTAGAGGACACTATGGCTACACCTTC. Amino acids: CASRRSRGHYGYTF.

As regards this clonotype: Since a much larger clone is just one base distant, this may be a read error. This CDR3 is missing its conserved last phenylalanine or tryptophan, likely due to a read error. The chain recombines TRBV12-3 or TRBV12-4 with TRBJ2-7; the D gene could be TRBD1 or TRBD2 (5 bases each). V was pared by 6 bases and J by 3 bases, with 15 bases between. The length of the CDR3 is 14 residues. As DNA, the CDR3 is TGTGCCAGCAGCAGGGACGGCGAACGCTACGAGCAGTACTCC. Protein sequence: CASSRDGERYEQYS.

This clonotype was counted many times. V and J are TRBV6-5 and TRBJ2-5, with 8 bases that match TRBD1. Trimming took 1 base from V and 4 from J; bases not matched to a gene: 8. CDR1 is MNHEY and CDR2 is SVGAGI in the germline V gene. The CDR3 has 16 residues. CDR3 residues: CASSYFRTGLGETQYF. Written as DNA, the CDR3 is TGTGCCAGCAGTTACTTTCGGACAGGGTTGGGAGAGACCCAGTACTTC.

This clonotype was seen only a few times. V usage is TRBV7-2 and J usage is TRBJ2-7; perhaps TRBD2 as D (6 bases). V lost 1 base and J lost 0, with 13 bases in between. The CDR3 consists of 16 residues. Germline lookup yields CDR1 SGHTA and CDR2 FQGNSA. CDR3: CASSLEGSGPSYEQYF. In nucleotides, the CDR3 is TGTGCCAGCAGCTTAGAGGGTAGCGGCCCCTCCTACGAGCAGTACTTC.

This clonotype was recorded many times. The chain has TRBV25-1 and TRBJ1-1; D is unclear. The CDR3 covers 12 residues. The V gene lost 2 bases and the J gene lost 9 bases, with 10 bases spanning the gap. Germline values: CDR1 MGHDK, CDR2 SYGVNS. The CDR3: CASSEGPTKAFF. The CDR3 nucleotides read TGTGCCAGCAGTGAAGGCCCGACCAAAGCTTTCTTT.

This clonotype was counted a few times. The chain carries TRBV6-1 and TRBJ2-4; the D is unclear. Trimming took 7 bases from V and 5 from J, leaving 12 bases between them. This CDR3 is built from 13 residues. The germline CDR1 and CDR2 sequences are MNHNS and SASEGT. CDR3 loop: CASTPSGENIQYF. The CDR3 DNA sequence: TGTGCCAGCACCCCGTCGGGCGAAAACATTCAGTACTTC.

This clonotype came up a few times. This chain connects TRBV3-1 to TRBJ2-6, with unresolved D. The V and J ends lost 1 base and 0 bases respectively, with 4 bases between them. Germline V gene data show CDR1 as LGHDT and CDR2 as YNNKEL (reference sequence). This CDR3 contains 15 residues. DNA for the CDR3: TGTGCCAGCAGCCAAGGGGGCTCTGGGGCCAACGTCCTGACTTTC. Residues: CASSQGGSGANVLTF.